The 23 T cell receptor beta chains listed next were all sequenced from one sample in a study of T cell clonality in common variable immunodeficiency. Sequenced by immunoSEQ multiplex PCR; TCRdb stores in-frame clones only, minus some. The record shows under 45,000 clones for this sample, with no singletons present. Sequencing input: peripheral blood mononuclear cells. The receptors come from a person between 18 and 70 years old in good health.

This clone was counted ten times or more. The observed sequence ends 3 residues before the CDR3 terminus, with the missing tail filled in from the germline J gene. This chain uses TRBV12-3 or TRBV12-4 with TRBJ1-1; D perhaps matches TRBD1 (6 bases). The V and J ends lost 2 bases and 7 bases respectively, with 11 bases between them. The CDR3 contains 13 residues. The covered CDR3 bases are TGTGCCAGCAGTTTAAAGGGGGATGGTGAA. Translating gives CASSLKGDGE. The full CDR3 sequence reads CASSLKGDGEAFF.

This clone was detected only a few times. The read ends 3 residues shy of where the CDR3 ends; the end is completed using the germline J gene. The rearrangement joins TRBV7-9 to TRBJ1-2, with D hard to call. Germline V gene data show CDR1 as SEHNR and CDR2 as FQNEAQ (reference sequence). The CDR3 has 13 amino acids. The DNA read from the CDR3 is TGTGCCAGCAAAGGTCAGGCCAAAAACATC. It yields the protein CASKGQAKNI. The whole CDR3 reads CASKGQAKNIYTF.

This clone occurred many times. Sequencing ends 3 residues short of the CDR3 end; the germline J gene provides the rest. The chain employs TRBV5-1 and TRBJ2-2; 8 nucleotides align to TRBD1. This CDR3 has 16 residues. Germline CDR1 is SGHRS and CDR2 is YFSETQ. J gave up 0 bases and V 3 bases, and 4 bases lay outside the gene matches. The CDR3 loop is CASSWVGQANTGELFF. CDR3 DNA, as far as it was read: TGCGCCAGCAGCTGGGTGGGACAGGCGAACACCGGGGAG.

This clone was seen repeatedly, ten times or more. The read gets to within 3 residues of the CDR3 end, and the germline J gene fills in the rest. This chain joins TRBV30 and TRBJ1-4; 7 bases are a match to TRBD1. The V segment lost 3 bases and the J segment 0 bases; nucleotides outside the gene matches: 4. This CDR3 contains 15 residues. CDR1 is GTSNPN and CDR2 is SVGIG in the germline V gene (reference sequence). The covered CDR3 bases are TGTGCCTGGAGACCCGGGACAGCAACTAATGAAAAA. Its protein is CAWRPGTATNEK. The CDR3 in its entirety is CAWRPGTATNEKLFF.

This clone has a count of ten or more. The CDR3 end lies 3 residues beyond the end of the read and is filled in from the germline J gene. The chain joins TRBV6-1 to TRBJ2-2; possible D gene TRBD2, 5 bases. Trimming took 1 base from V and 2 from J, leaving 5 bases between them. This CDR3 has 14 amino acids. The germline gives CDR1 MNHNS, CDR2 SASEGT. The CDR3 sequence: CASSEGTNTGELFF. CDR3 DNA (partial): TGTGCCAGCAGTGAAGGGACTAACACCGGGGAG.

This clone was seen repeatedly, ten times or more. One junction end does not reproduce the germline sequence, and a read error may be involved. Sequencing ends 3 residues short of the CDR3 end; the germline J gene provides the rest. The gene calls are TRBV7-7 and TRBJ2-1, with 7 bases that match TRBD2. The CDR3 extends over 16 amino acids. CDR1 is SSHAT and CDR2 is FNYEAQ in the germline V gene (reference sequence). The CDR3 sequence is CASSLDGGSSYNEQFF. Partial CDR3 DNA: TGTGCTAGCAGCTTAGACGGGGGGAGCTCCTACAATGAG. Full variable domain (remainder filled in from reference TRBV7-7 and TRBJ2-1): GAGVSQSPRYKVTKRGQDVTLRCDPISSHATLYWYQQALGQGPEFLTYFNYEAQPDKSGLPSDRFSAERPEGSISTLTIQRTEQRDSAMYRCASSLDGGSSYNEQFFGPGTRLTVL.

On this clone: The CDR3 end is not reached by the read, which stops 3 residues before it; the germline J gene fills it in. The chain recombines TRBV7-9 with TRBJ1-2, with TRBD1 matching 9 bases. The CDR3 covers 12 residues. Germline V gene data show CDR1 as SEHNR and CDR2 as FQNEAQ (reference sequence). This chain's CDR3 is CASSPDRGVYTF. The sequenced CDR3 bases are TGTGCCAGCAGTCCTGACAGGGGGGTC.

This clone has ten or more counts. The read ends 3 residues early relative to the CDR3; the germline J gene fills the gap. The chain joins TRBV30 to TRBJ2-1; TRBD1 agrees at 9 bases. CDR1 is GTSNPN, CDR2 SVGIG, per germline (reference sequence). The length of the CDR3 is 14 residues. The ends lost 6 bases at V and 7 bases at J; junction bases unmatched: 10. CDR3: CACLGKTGGNEQFF. CDR3 DNA, as far as it was read: TGTGCCTGCCTCGGAAAGACAGGGGGGAATGAG.

This clone appeared many times. Read sequence stops 3 residues before the CDR3 end, and the germline J gene provides the missing end. The chain recombines TRBV7-9 with TRBJ2-5; perhaps TRBD1 as D (6 bases). The length of the CDR3 is 15 residues. Deletions cut 0 bases from V and 4 bases from J, with 12 bases between. Germline V gene lookup returns CDR1 SEHNR and CDR2 FQNEAQ (reference sequence). Here the CDR3 reads CASSLAGQGPETQYF. Partial CDR3 DNA: TGTGCCAGCAGCTTAGCAGGGCAGGGGCCAGAGACC.

This clone has just a few counts. One base away lies a much larger clone, so this may be a sequencing read error. Read data end 3 residues before the CDR3 end; the end is taken from the germline J gene. V gene TRBV7-9 combines with J gene TRBJ2-7; 7 positions agree with TRBD2. The CDR3 is made up of 15 amino acids. Germline CDR1 reads SEHNR; CDR2 reads FQNEAQ (reference sequence). The sequenced CDR3 bases are TGTGCCGGCAGCTTAGGGAATAGCGGGTATGCCGAG. This gives the protein CAGSLGNSGYAE. The entire CDR3 protein is CAGSLGNSGYAEQYF.

This clone appeared many times. The missing CDR3 end, 3 residues past where the read stops, is filled in from the germline J gene. The sample has other DNA sequences that encode this CDR3 too. J is TRBJ2-7 and V is TRBV19, with TRBD1 identical over 7 bases. V lost 5 bases, J lost 3 bases, and 4 bases stayed unmatched. CDR3 length: 13 amino acids. The germline V gene has CDR1 LNHDA and CDR2 SQIVND (reference sequence). CDR3 sequence reads: CASSAGQDYEQYF. CDR3 DNA, as far as it was read: TGTGCCAGTAGTGCAGGACAGGACTACGAG.

At least ten counts were recorded for this clone. The read halts 3 residues ahead of the CDR3 end, with the missing end drawn from the germline J gene. The chain couples TRBV7-8 to TRBJ1-2; D uncertain. Germline assignment: CDR1 SGHVS and CDR2 FQNEAQ. The length of the CDR3 is 14 residues. CDR3 DNA (partial): TGTGCCAGCAGCTTAGTTCGGCCCGGGGAAGGC. It specifies CASSLVRPGEG. The complete CDR3 reads CASSLVRPGEGYTF.

This clone was detected ten times or more. Read data end 3 residues before the CDR3 end; the end is taken from the germline J gene. The chain carries TRBV6-4 and TRBJ1-2; TRBD1 matches at 9 bases. Germline V gene data show CDR1 as MRHNA and CDR2 as SNTAGT. This CDR3 is built from 13 residues. Trimming cost V 6 bases and J 7 bases; bases outside gene matches: 6. The DNA read from the CDR3 is TGTGCCAGCAGCGGGGACAGGGAGGCTGGC. Amino acid sequence: CASSGDREAG. The full CDR3 protein reads CASSGDREAGYTF.

In this sample, this clone turned up many times. The sequence runs out 3 residues before the end of the CDR3; the remainder is reconstructed from the germline J gene. The V call is TRBV30, the J call TRBJ1-5; perhaps TRBD1 as D (6 bases). The V end lost 2 bases, the J end lost 4 bases, and 15 bases lay between the germline ends. Germline V lookup: CDR1 GTSNPN, CDR2 SVGIG (reference sequence). This CDR3 comprises 15 residues. Incomplete CDR3 DNA: TGTGCCTGGAGTCCCACAGGGTCATCAAATCAGCCC. Residues: CAWSPTGSSNQP. The CDR3, in full, reads CAWSPTGSSNQPQHF.

This clone has at least ten counts. The CDR3 extends 3 residues past the end of the read, so its final part is completed from the germline J gene. The rearrangement links TRBV7-2 to TRBJ2-4; D is possibly TRBD2 (5 bases). The CDR3 totals 12 residues. Germline V gene data show CDR1 as SGHTA and CDR2 as FQGNSA. The CDR3 is CASSLDSGRQYF. The sequenced CDR3 bases are TGTGCCAGCAGCTTAGACAGCGGTCGT.

This clone was counted ten times or more. The read terminates 3 residues ahead of where the CDR3 ends, so the germline J gene completes it. The chain couples TRBV2 to TRBJ1-2, with TRBD1 matching over 8 bases. The junction had 6 bases not matched to a gene; V was cut back by 6 bases and J by 6 bases. Germline-derived CDR1 and CDR2 are SNHLY and FYNNEI. The CDR3 totals 13 residues. CDR3 loop: CASRETGVDGYTF. The sequenced part of the CDR3 DNA is TGTGCCAGCAGGGAGACAGGGGTTGATGGC.

As to this clone: The missing CDR3 end, 3 residues past where the read stops, is filled in from the germline J gene. This rearrangement joins TRBV30 to TRBJ1-2; D is unresolved. The CDR3 spans 15 residues. The germline gives CDR1 GTSNPN, CDR2 SVGIG (reference sequence). The DNA read from the CDR3 is TGTGCCTGGAGTGTATGGGTGGGCCCCAACAATGAC. It encodes CAWSVWVGPNND. From start to end, the CDR3 is CAWSVWVGPNNDYTF. The full variable domain, with the rest looked up from reference TRBV30 and TRBJ1-2, is SQTIHQWPATLVQPVGSPLSLECTVEGTSNPNLYWYRQAAGRGLQLLFYSVGIGQISSEVPQNLSASRPQDRQFILSSKKLLLSDSGFYLCAWSVWVGPNNDYTFGSGTRLTVV.

This clone was picked up a small number of times. The sequence runs out 3 residues before the end of the CDR3; the remainder is reconstructed from the germline J gene. This rearrangement joins TRBV5-1 to TRBJ2-7; 8 nucleotides align to TRBD2. J lost 3 bases, V lost 0 bases, and 8 bases had no gene match. The germline gives CDR1 SGHRS, CDR2 YFSETQ. The CDR3 spans 16 residues. The covered CDR3 bases are TGCGCCAGCAGCTTGGGAGGCGGGGGGTCCCTCTACGAG. Translated, it gives CASSLGGGGSLYE. The entire CDR3 protein reads CASSLGGGGSLYEQYF. Full variable domain (rest looked up from reference TRBV5-1 and TRBJ2-7): KAGVTQTPRYLIKTRGQQVTLSCSPISGHRSVSWYQQTPGQGLQFLFEYFSETQRNKGNFPGRFSGRQFSNSRSEMNVSTLELGDSALYLCASSLGGGGSLYEQYFGPGTRLTVT.

This clone has at least ten counts. The CDR3 loop reads CASSLNPGDTQYF. The sequenced part of the CDR3 DNA is TGTGCCAGCAGCTTAAACCCGGGGGATACG. The chain couples TRBV7-3 to TRBJ2-3; D perhaps matches TRBD2 (5 bases). The CDR3 extends 3 residues past the end of the read, so its final part is completed from the germline J gene. With 1 base removed from V and 6 bases from J, the gap between germline ends came to 8 bases. CDR3 length equals 13 residues. Germline CDR1 and CDR2: SGHTA and FQGTGA.

The sample holds many counts of this clone. The same CDR3 can be traced to other DNA sequences in this sample. The CDR3 sequence is CASSLTGDEKLFF. CDR3 bases read: TGCGCCAGCAGCCTGACGGGGGATGAAAAG. The rearrangement joins TRBV5-1 to TRBJ2-2; the D gene is possibly TRBD2 (6 bases). The read halts 3 residues ahead of the CDR3 end, with the missing end drawn from the germline J gene. This CDR3 comprises 13 residues. Germline CDR1 SGHRS, CDR2 YFSETQ.

As for this clone: The read gets to within 3 residues of the CDR3 end, and the germline J gene fills in the rest. V gene TRBV7-2 combines with J gene TRBJ1-2; D unresolved. The CDR3 extends over 15 amino acids. CDR1 is SGHTA, CDR2 FQGNSA, per germline. The CDR3 is CASSLMSGREYDYTF. CDR3 DNA, as far as it was read: TGTGCCAGCAGCTTAATGAGCGGGAGAGAATACGAC.

This clone was detected ten times or more. The read terminates 3 residues before the CDR3 end, so the remaining end is supplied by the germline J gene. This chain connects TRBV18 to TRBJ2-7; D unclear. The CDR3 covers 14 residues. Germline-derived CDR1 and CDR2 are KGHSH and LQKENI. Trimming removed 0 bases at V and 3 bases at J, with 9 bases between. The covered CDR3 bases are TGTGCCAGCTCACCACCGGGCGCAATCTACGAG. It encodes CASSPPGAIYE. The entire CDR3 is CASSPPGAIYEQYF.

This clone was seen ten or more times. The read terminates 3 residues before the CDR3 end, so the remaining end is supplied by the germline J gene. V and J are TRBV20-1 and TRBJ2-2, with a possible D match to TRBD1 (5 bases). CDR3 length: 14 amino acids. Germline V lookup: CDR1 DFQATT, CDR2 SNEGSKA (reference sequence). The CDR3 DNA, read in part, is TGCAGTGCATTCCCCGGACAATTTAATGAAAAG. This gives the protein CSAFPGQFNEK. The entire CDR3 protein is CSAFPGQFNEKLFF.